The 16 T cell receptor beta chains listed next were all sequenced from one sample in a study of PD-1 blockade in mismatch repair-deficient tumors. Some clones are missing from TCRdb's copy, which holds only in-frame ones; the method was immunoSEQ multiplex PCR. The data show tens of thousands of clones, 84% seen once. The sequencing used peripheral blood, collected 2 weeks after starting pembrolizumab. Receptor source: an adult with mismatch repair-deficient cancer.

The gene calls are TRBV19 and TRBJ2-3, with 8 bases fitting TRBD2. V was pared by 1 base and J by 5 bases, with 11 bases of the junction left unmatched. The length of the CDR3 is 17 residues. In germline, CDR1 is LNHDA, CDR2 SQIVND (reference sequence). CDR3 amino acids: CASSIAGPGLGIDTQYF. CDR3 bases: TGTGCCAGTAGTATAGCGGGCCCGGGACTAGGGATAGATACGCAGTATTTT. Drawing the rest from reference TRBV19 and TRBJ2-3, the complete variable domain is DGGITQSPKYLFRKEGQNVTLSCEQNLNHDAMYWYRQDPGQGLRLIYYSQIVNDFQKGDIAEGYSVSREKKESFPLTVTSAQKNPTAFYLCASSIAGPGLGIDTQYFGPGTRLTVL.

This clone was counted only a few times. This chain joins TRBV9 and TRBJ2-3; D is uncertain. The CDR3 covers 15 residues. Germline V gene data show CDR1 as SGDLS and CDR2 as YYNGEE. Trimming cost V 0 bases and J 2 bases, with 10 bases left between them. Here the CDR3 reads CASSVAPLNTDTQYF. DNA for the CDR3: TGTGCCAGCAGCGTAGCGCCTTTGAACACAGATACGCAGTATTTT.

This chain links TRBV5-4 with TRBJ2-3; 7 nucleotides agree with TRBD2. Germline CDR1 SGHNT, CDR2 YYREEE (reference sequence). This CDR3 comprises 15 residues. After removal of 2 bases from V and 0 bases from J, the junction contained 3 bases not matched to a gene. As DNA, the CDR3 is TGTGCCAGCAGCTTTGCTAGCGGTAGCACAGATACGCAGTATTTT. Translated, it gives CASSFASGSTDTQYF. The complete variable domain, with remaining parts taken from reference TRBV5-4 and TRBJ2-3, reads ETGVTQSPTHLIKTRGQQVTLRCSSQSGHNTVSWYQQALGQGPQFIFQYYREEENGRGNFPPRFSGLQFPNYSSELNVNALELDDSALYLCASSFASGSTDTQYFGPGTRLTVL.

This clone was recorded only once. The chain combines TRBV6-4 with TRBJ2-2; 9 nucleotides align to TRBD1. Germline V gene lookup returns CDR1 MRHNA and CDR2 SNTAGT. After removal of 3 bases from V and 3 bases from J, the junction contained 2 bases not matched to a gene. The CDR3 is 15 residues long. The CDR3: CASSEQGADTGELFF. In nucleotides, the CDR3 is TGTGCCAGCAGTGAACAGGGGGCCGACACCGGGGAGCTGTTTTTT.

CDR3 protein: CASNPLRGGNIQYF. DNA of the CDR3: TGTGCCAGCAACCCCCTCCGAGGGGGAAACATTCAGTACTTC. The J gene is TRBJ2-4, the V gene TRBV2, with D perhaps matching TRBD1 (6 bases). Germline V gene lookup returns CDR1 SNHLY and CDR2 FYNNEI. This CDR3 contains 14 residues. Trimming cost V 7 bases and J 6 bases, with 16 bases left between them.

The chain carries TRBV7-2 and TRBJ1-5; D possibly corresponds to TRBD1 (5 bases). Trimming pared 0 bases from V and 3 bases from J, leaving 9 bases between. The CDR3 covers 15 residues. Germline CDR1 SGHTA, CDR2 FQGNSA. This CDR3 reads CASSLAGRNNQPQHF. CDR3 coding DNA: TGTGCCAGCAGCTTAGCGGGACGGAACAATCAGCCCCAGCATTTT.

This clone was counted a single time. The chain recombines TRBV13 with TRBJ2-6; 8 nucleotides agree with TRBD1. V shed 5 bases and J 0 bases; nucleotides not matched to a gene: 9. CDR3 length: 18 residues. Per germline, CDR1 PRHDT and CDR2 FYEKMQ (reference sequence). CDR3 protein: CASSPGGQGVSGANVLTF. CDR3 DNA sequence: TGTGCCAGCAGCCCCGGCGGACAGGGAGTCTCTGGGGCCAACGTCCTGACTTTC.

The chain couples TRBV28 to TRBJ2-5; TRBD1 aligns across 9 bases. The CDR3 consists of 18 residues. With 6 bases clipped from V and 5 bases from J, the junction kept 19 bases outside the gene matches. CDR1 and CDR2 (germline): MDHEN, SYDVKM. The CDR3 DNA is TGTGCCAGCAGGGCGATTGGGATACGGGACAGGGAGGTTGAGACCCAGTACTTC. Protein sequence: CASRAIGIRDREVETQYF.

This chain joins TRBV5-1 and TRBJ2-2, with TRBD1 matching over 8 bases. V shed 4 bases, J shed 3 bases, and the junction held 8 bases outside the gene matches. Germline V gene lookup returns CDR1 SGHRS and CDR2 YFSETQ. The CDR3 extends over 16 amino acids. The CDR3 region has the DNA TGCGCCAGCAGCCCTCGACAGGGGTCCGACACCGGGGAGCTGTTTTTT. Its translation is CASSPRQGSDTGELFF.

CDR3 sequence (DNA): TGTGCCAGCAGCGTAGGAGGGGCCAACGTCCTGACTTTC. This encodes CASSVGGANVLTF. The chain couples TRBV2 to TRBJ2-6; D uncertain. Per germline, CDR1 SNHLY and CDR2 FYNNEI. CDR3 length: 13 residues. V was pared by 6 bases and J by 4 bases, with 7 bases between.

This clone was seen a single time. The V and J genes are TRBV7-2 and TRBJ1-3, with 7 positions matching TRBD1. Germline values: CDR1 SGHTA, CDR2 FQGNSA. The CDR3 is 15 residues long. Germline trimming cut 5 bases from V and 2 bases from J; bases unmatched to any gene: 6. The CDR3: CASSPHGTAGNTIYF. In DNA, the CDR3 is TGTGCCAGCAGCCCACACGGGACAGCTGGAAACACCATATATTTT.

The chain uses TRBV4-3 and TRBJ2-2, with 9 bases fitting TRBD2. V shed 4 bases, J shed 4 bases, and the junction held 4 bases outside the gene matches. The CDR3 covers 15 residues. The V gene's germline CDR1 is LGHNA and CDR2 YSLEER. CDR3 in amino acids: CASSLAGESTGELFF. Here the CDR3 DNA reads TGCGCCAGCAGCCTAGCGGGAGAGAGCACCGGGGAGCTGTTTTTT.

CDR3 sequence (DNA): TGTGCCAGCAGTTCCCGACAGGGGGGAGAAAAACTGTTTTTT. This codes for CASSSRQGGEKLFF. This sequence joins TRBV13 and TRBJ1-4, with TRBD1 identical over 9 bases. This CDR3 spans 14 amino acids. Trimming at V came to 6 bases and at J to 8 bases, leaving 7 bases not matched to a gene. The germline CDR1 and CDR2 sequences are PRHDT and FYEKMQ (reference sequence).

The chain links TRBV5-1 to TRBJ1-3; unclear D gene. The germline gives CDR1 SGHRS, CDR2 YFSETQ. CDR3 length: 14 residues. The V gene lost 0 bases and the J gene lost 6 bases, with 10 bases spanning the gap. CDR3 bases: TGCGCCAGCAGCTTGGGGCATCCGGAAAACACCATATATTTT. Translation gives CASSLGHPENTIYF. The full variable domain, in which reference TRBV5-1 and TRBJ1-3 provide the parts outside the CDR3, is KAGVTQTPRYLIKTRGQQVTLSCSPISGHRSVSWYQQTPGQGLQFLFEYFSETQRNKGNFPGRFSGRQFSNSRSEMNVSTLELGDSALYLCASSLGHPENTIYFGEGSWLTVV.

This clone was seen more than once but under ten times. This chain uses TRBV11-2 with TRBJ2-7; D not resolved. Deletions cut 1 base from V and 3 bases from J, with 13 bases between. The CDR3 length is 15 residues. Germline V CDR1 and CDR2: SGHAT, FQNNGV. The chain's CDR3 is CASSLAPRTDYEQYF. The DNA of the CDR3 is TGTGCCAGCAGCTTAGCCCCAAGGACGGACTACGAGCAGTACTTC.

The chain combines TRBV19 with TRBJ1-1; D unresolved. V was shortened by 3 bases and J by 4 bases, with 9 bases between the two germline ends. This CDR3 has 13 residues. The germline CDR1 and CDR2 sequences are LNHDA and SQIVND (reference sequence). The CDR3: CASSISGFTEAFF. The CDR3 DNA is TGTGCCAGTAGTATTTCGGGGTTCACTGAAGCTTTCTTT.